This note documents a single TCR beta chain sequence. This record comes from a study of T-cell reconstitution after alpha-beta-depleted transplantation in children. CDR1 is KGHDR, CDR2 SFDVKD, per germline. The CDR3 is made up of 19 amino acids. The V segment lost 2 bases and the J segment 3 bases; nucleotides outside the gene matches: 13. For TCRbeta, the library was prepared with unique molecular identifiers. TCRdb redid the calling of the PCR reads with MiXCR, one entry per CDR3 protein. The table lists 640,000 or so distinct CDR3 sequences, roughly 15% of them singletons. This TCR was recovered from a human donor who donated a stem cell graft to a child with acute myeloid leukemia. Sample: PBMCs from the stem cell graft donor, taken from the stem cell graft. The rearrangement uses TRBV24-1 and TRBJ2-1; 9 bases map to TRBD1. For the CDR3, the DNA is TGTGCCACCAGTGATTCTGGGTGGACCGAGACAGGGGGCTACAATGAGCAGTTCTTC. This codes for CATSDSGWTETGGYNEQFF.